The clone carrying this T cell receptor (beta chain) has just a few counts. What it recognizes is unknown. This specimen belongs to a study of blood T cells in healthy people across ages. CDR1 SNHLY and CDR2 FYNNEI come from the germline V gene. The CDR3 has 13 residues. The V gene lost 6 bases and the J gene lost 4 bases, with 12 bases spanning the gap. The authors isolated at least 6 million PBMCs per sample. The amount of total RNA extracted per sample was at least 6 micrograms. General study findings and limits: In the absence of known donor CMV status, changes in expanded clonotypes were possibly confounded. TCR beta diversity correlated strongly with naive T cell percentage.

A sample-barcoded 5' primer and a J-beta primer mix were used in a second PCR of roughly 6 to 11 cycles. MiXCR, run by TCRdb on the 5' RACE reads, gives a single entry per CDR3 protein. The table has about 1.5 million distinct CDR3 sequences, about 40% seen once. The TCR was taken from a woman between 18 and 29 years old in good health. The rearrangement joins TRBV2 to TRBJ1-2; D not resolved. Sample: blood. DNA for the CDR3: TGTGCCAGCAGGGCGGACGGACCCTATGGCTACACCTTC. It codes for CASRADGPYGYTF.